The subject of this entry is one TCR beta chain. No antigen is known for it. Time point here: week 5, during vaccination. A 20-mer mutant IDH1 peptide at 300 ug was injected subcutaneously with topical imiquimod. This entry belongs to a study of a mutant IDH1 vaccine in newly diagnosed glioma. CDR3 length equals 14 residues. CDR1 and CDR2 (germline): SGHTA, FQGNSA. J was trimmed by 2 bases and V by 5 bases; bases with no gene match: 3. Assay: immunoSEQ multiplex PCR; the TCRdb copy retains only in-frame clones and omits some. The sample has about 42,000 clones, approximately 83% seen once. The sample was PBMCs, taken from a glioma patient whose treatment included an IDH1 peptide vaccine. This sequence was found in a man between 40 and 49 years old with glioma. This chain links TRBV7-2 with TRBJ2-7; TRBD1 matches at 10 bases. CDR3 residues: CASSPDRGPYEQYF. In DNA, the CDR3 is TGTGCCAGCAGCCCAGACAGGGGGCCCTACGAGCAGTACTTC. Supplemented by reference TRBV7-2 and TRBJ2-7, the full variable domain reads GAGVSQSPSNKVTEKGKDVELRCDPISGHTALYWYRQSLGQGLEFLIYFQGNSAPDKSGLPSDRFSAERTGGSVSTLTIQRTQQEDSAVYLCASSPDRGPYEQYFGPGTRLTVT.